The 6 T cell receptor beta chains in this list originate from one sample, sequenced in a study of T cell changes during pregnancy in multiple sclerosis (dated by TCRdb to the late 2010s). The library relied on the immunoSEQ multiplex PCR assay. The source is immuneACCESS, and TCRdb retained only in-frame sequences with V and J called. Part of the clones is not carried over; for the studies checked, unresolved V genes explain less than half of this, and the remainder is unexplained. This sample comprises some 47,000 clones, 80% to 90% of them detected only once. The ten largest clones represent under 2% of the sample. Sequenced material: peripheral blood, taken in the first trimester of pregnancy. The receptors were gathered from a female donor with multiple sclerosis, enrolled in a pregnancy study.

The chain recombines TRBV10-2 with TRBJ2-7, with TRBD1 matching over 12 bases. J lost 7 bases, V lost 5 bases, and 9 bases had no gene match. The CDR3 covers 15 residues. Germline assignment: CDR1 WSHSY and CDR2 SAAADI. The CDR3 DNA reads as TGCGCCAGCAGTCATCCGGGACAGGGGGCAAGGGAGCAGTACTTC. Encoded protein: CASSHPGQGAREQYF.

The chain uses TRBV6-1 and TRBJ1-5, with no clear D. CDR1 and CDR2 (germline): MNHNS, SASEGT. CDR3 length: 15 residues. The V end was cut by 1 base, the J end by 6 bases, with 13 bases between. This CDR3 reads CASSEEGVSIQPQHF. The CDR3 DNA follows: TGTGCCAGCAGTGAAGAAGGAGTATCCATTCAGCCCCAGCATTTT.

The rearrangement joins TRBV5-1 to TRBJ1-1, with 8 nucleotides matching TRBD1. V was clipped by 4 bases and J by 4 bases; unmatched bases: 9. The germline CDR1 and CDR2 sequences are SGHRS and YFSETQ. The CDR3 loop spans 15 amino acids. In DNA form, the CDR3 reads TGCGCCAGCAGCCAATTGGGACAGGTGGGCACTGAAGCTTTCTTT. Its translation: CASSQLGQVGTEAFF.

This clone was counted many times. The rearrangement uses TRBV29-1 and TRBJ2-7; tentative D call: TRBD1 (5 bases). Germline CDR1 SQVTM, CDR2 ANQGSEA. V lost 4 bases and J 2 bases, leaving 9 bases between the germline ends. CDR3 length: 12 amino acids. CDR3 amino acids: CSVGGSTYEQYF. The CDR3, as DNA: TGCAGCGTTGGGGGCAGTACCTACGAGCAGTACTTC.

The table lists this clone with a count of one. The CDR3 loop reads CAWIPKRGSSYEQYF. DNA for the CDR3: TGTGCCTGGATTCCTAAGCGGGGAAGCTCCTACGAGCAGTACTTC. This chain uses TRBV30 with TRBJ2-7; 7 bases agree with TRBD2. Trimming at V came to 4 bases and at J to 0 bases, leaving 9 bases not matched to a gene. Germline V gene sequence: CDR1 GTSNPN, CDR2 SVGIG (reference sequence). This CDR3 is 15 amino acids long. The whole variable domain, remainder taken from reference TRBV30 and TRBJ2-7, is SQTIHQWPATLVQPVGSPLSLECTVEGTSNPNLYWYRQAAGRGLQLLFYSVGIGQISSEVPQNLSASRPQDRQFILSSKKLLLSDSGFYLCAWIPKRGSSYEQYFGPGTRLTVT.

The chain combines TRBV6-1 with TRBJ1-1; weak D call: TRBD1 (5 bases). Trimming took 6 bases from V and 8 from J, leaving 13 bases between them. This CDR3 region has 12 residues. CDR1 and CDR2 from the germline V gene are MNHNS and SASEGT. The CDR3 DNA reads TGTGCCAGCAGCGTCGACAGAAGCGAAGCTTTCTTT. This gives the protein CASSVDRSEAFF.